Only a few counts were recorded for the clone carrying this T cell receptor beta chain. Its antigen is currently unknown. CDR3 size: 15 residues. The germline V gene has CDR1 MGHDK and CDR2 SYGVNS. V was pared by 3 bases and J by 0 bases, with 11 bases between. This record belongs to a study of T cell responses to AZD1222 COVID-19 vaccine. TCRdb keeps only in-frame clones here, not all; method: immunoSEQ multiplex PCR. Counted here are about 100,000 clones, about 89% occurring once; the ten biggest clones make up approximately 16%. Study-wide findings and caveats: In a largely white British group with more females than males, clonal diversity was possibly underestimated. The repertoires were collected only after the peak T cell response.

The chain couples TRBV25-1 to TRBJ1-1; no firm D call. The source was peripheral blood, collected on day 0 of AZD1222 vaccination. This sequence was found in an adult in good health. The CDR3 loop is CASSDAVAMNTEAFF. The CDR3, as DNA: TGTGCCAGCAGTGACGCAGTAGCCATGAACACTGAAGCTTTCTTT.